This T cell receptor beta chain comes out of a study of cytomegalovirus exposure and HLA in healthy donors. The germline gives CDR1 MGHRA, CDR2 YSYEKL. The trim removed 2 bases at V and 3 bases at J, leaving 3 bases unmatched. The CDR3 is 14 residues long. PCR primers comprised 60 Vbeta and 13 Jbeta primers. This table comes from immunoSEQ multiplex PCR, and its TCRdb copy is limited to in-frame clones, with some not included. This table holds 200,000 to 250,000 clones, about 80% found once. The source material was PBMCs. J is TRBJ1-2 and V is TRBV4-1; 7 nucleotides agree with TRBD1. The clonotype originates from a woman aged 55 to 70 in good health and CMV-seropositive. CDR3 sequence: CASSQPTGYYGYTF. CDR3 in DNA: TGCGCCAGCAGCCAACCGACAGGGTACTATGGCTACACCTTC.